A selection of T cell receptor beta chains follows, all from one sample in a study of T cells in tuberculosis. TCRdb's table, derived via immunoSEQ multiplex PCR, lists solely in-frame clones and lacks some. The sample has around 22,000 clones, about 95% seen once; the top ten hold about 8.5%. Specimen: PBMCs. Every receptor here comes from a donor aged 10-29 years with latent tuberculosis or without tuberculosis infection. The CDR3 runs from the conserved cysteine through the conserved F or W. The order of the fields is V gene, D gene, clone size, J gene, CDR3 protein, CDR3 DNA. A D gene is named only where the DNA matches it firmly. Clone size is stated in some rows and not others, as once, few, many or a class when expanded.

TRBV5-7	.	once	TRBJ2-2	CASSPEGTGQGRELFF	TGTGCCAGCAGCCCAGAAGGCACAGGCCAAGGCCGGGAGCTGTTTTTT
TRBV18	.	once	TRBJ1-2	CASSPGQNYGYTF	TGTGCCAGCTCACCAGGACAGAACTATGGCTACACCTTC
TRBV5-4	.	.	TRBJ2-4	CASSARLGRTKNIQYF	TGTGCCAGCAGCGCGCGGCTGGGGAGGACCAAAAACATTCAGTACTTC
TRBV9	TRBD1	.	TRBJ2-6	CASSDRQGRVSGANVLTF	TGTGCCAGCAGCGACCGACAGGGGCGAGTCTCTGGGGCCAACGTCCTGACTTTC
TRBV9	.	.	TRBJ1-4	CASSVEDRTNEKLFF	TGTGCCAGCAGCGTCGAGGACAGAACTAATGAAAAACTGTTTTTT
TRBV30	.	once	TRBJ1-3	CAWKAAGNTIYF	TGTGCCTGGAAGGCGGCGGGAAACACCATATATTTT
TRBV6-5	.	.	TRBJ2-3	CASSPGADTQYF	TGTGCCAGCAGCCCAGGGGCAGATACGCAGTATTTT
TRBV25-1	TRBD1	.	TRBJ2-5	CASNGARDRGQETQYF	TGTGCCAGCAACGGGGCCCGGGACAGGGGACAAGAGACCCAGTACTTC
TRBV6-5	.	once	TRBJ1-6	CASSMDSFGNSPLHF	TGTGCCAGCAGCATGGACAGCTTCGGGAATTCACCCCTCCACTTT
TRBV10-3	.	.	TRBJ1-6	CAIDDGRGSPLHF	TGTGCCATCGATGACGGCCGGGGGTCACCCCTCCACTTT
TRBV15	TRBD2	.	TRBJ2-5	CATSRAPGGEETQYF	TGTGCCACCAGCAGGGCCCCGGGGGGTGAAGAGACCCAGTACTTC
TRBV15	TRBD2	.	TRBJ2-1	CATRNGGGGGGFPSSYNEQFF	TGTGCCACCAGGAATGGCGGGGGAGGCGGCGGCTTCCCGAGCTCCTACAATGAGCAGTTCTTC
TRBV15	.	.	TRBJ2-1	CATSRDRYRDHNEQFF	TGTGCCACCAGCAGAGATAGGTACAGGGACCACAATGAGCAGTTCTTC
TRBV19	.	.	TRBJ1-1	CASSMKRNTEAFF	TGTGCCAGTAGTATGAAGAGGAACACTGAAGCTTTCTTT
TRBV9	.	.	TRBJ2-1	CASSVERGLHEQFF	TGTGCCAGCAGCGTAGAGCGAGGCCTCCATGAGCAGTTCTTC
TRBV11-2	TRBD1	.	TRBJ1-3	CASRLTGAGNTIYF	TGTGCCAGCAGATTGACAGGGGCTGGAAACACCATATATTTT
TRBV7-2	.	.	TRBJ1-5	CASTSEFELNQPQHF	TGTGCCAGCACCTCCGAATTCGAACTCAATCAGCCCCAGCATTTT
TRBV2	.	.	TRBJ2-3	CASSYSLGDTQYF	TGTGCCAGCAGCTATTCCCTCGGAGATACGCAGTATTTT
TRBV6-6	.	.	TRBJ1-5	CASSYGATGNQPQHF	TGTGCCAGCAGTTACGGTGCGACAGGCAATCAGCCCCAGCATTTT
TRBV6-7	TRBD1	.	TRBJ1-1	CASWGITEGQANTEAFF	TGTGCCAGCTGGGGGATTACGGAGGGACAGGCGAACACTGAAGCTTTCTTT
TRBV6-5	TRBD1	.	TRBJ1-1	CASSQGRGFRTEAFF	TGTGCCAGCAGCCAGGGCAGGGGGTTCAGGACTGAAGCTTTCTTT
TRBV6-1	.	.	TRBJ1-4	CASSEERVTNEKLFF	TGTGCCAGCAGTGAAGAACGGGTAACTAATGAAAAACTGTTTTTT
TRBV10-3	.	.	TRBJ2-2	CAITKTGDLGELFF	TGTGCCATCACTAAGACGGGGGACCTCGGGGAGCTGTTTTTT
TRBV27	.	once	TRBJ1-1	CASSLGAGEAFF	TGTGCCAGCAGTTTAGGGGCGGGGGAAGCTTTCTTT
TRBV5-1	.	.	TRBJ1-3	CASTRDSGGTGNTIYF	TGCGCCAGCACCAGGGACTCGGGAGGCACTGGAAACACCATATATTTT
TRBV21-1	.	once	TRBJ2-2	CASSQGRQGTTGELFF	TGTGCCAGCAGCCAGGGGAGACAGGGGACCACCGGGGAGCTGTTTTTT
TRBV7-8	.	.	TRBJ2-1	CASSSLAHNEQFF	TGTGCCAGCAGCTCACTAGCACACAATGAGCAGTTCTTC
TRBV11-1	.	.	TRBJ1-2	CASSSPRTEQEAGYTF	TGTGCCAGCAGCTCCCCCCGGACAGAACAAGAGGCTGGCTACACCTTC
TRBV7-9	TRBD1	.	TRBJ1-1	CASSLPLQGTNTEAFF	TGTGCCAGCAGCTTACCCTTACAGGGGACTAACACTGAAGCTTTCTTT
TRBV5-1	TRBD1	.	TRBJ1-4	CASSFPTGEGEKLFF	TGCGCCAGCAGCTTCCCGACAGGGGAAGGTGAAAAACTGTTTTTT
TRBV5-5	.	.	TRBJ1-2	CASSHSNYGYTF	TGTGCCAGCAGCCACAGTAACTATGGCTACACCTTC
TRBV19	.	.	TRBJ2-2	CASNGGLTGELFF	TGTGCCAGTAATGGAGGGTTGACCGGGGAGCTGTTTTTT
TRBV18	TRBD1	.	TRBJ1-1	CASSPSLDRGADEAFF	TGTGCCAGCTCACCTTCCCTCGACAGGGGCGCCGATGAAGCTTTCTTT
TRBV7-9	TRBD1	.	TRBJ2-5	CASSQGGQVIGRKETQYF	TGTGCCAGCAGCCAGGGGGGACAGGTAATTGGTAGAAAAGAGACCCAGTACTTC
TRBV7-6	TRBD1	.	TRBJ1-4	CASRSGTGDEKLFF	TGTGCCAGCAGGTCCGGGACAGGGGACGAAAAACTGTTTTTT
TRBV7-3	.	.	TRBJ2-5	CASSPDGGETQYF	TGTGCCAGCAGCCCCGACGGGGGAGAGACCCAGTACTTC
TRBV2	.	.	TRBJ2-3	CASSDARTDTQYF	TGTGCCAGCAGTGATGCTAGGACAGATACGCAGTATTTT
TRBV29-1	TRBD1	.	TRBJ2-5	CSVELWGRGQGRETQYF	TGCAGCGTTGAGCTTTGGGGCCGGGGACAGGGACGAGAGACCCAGTACTTC
TRBV4-1	TRBD1	.	TRBJ1-2	CASSLRQGLTLDGYTF	TGCGCCAGCAGCCTACGACAGGGCTTAACGTTAGATGGCTACACCTTC
TRBV29-1	.	.	TRBJ1-1	CSVEEAANTEAFF	TGCAGCGTTGAGGAGGCCGCAAACACTGAAGCTTTCTTT
TRBV29-1	TRBD1	.	TRBJ1-2	CSVLQGVGRGGYTF	TGCAGCGTTCTACAGGGGGTTGGTCGGGGTGGCTACACCTTC
TRBV7-9	TRBD1	.	TRBJ1-4	CASSSTGGPANEKLFF	TGTGCCAGCAGCTCGACAGGGGGCCCGGCTAATGAAAAACTGTTTTTT
TRBV5-1	TRBD1	.	TRBJ1-1	CASRAGTVNTEAFF	TGCGCCAGCAGGGCCGGGACAGTGAACACTGAAGCTTTCTTT
TRBV19	.	.	TRBJ2-3	CASSIAKSGGPDTQYF	TGTGCCAGTAGTATAGCGAAGTCAGGAGGCCCAGATACGCAGTATTTT
TRBV11-2	.	.	TRBJ1-4	CASSLAGGTNEKLFF	TGTGCCAGCAGCTTAGCGGGGGGAACTAATGAAAAACTGTTTTTT
TRBV7-3	.	.	TRBJ2-3	CASSLVGGTDTQYF	TGTGCCAGCAGCTTGGTAGGGGGCACAGATACGCAGTATTTT
TRBV14	.	.	TRBJ2-2	CASSLVGLTTNTGELFF	TGTGCCAGCAGCCTTGTCGGACTGACGACGAACACCGGGGAGCTGTTTTTT
TRBV5-4	.	.	TRBJ2-1	CASSFGFEAYNEQFF	TGTGCCAGCAGCTTTGGTTTTGAGGCCTACAATGAGCAGTTCTTC
TRBV11-1	TRBD2	.	TRBJ2-5	CASSLGERGHETQYF	TGTGCCAGCAGCTTAGGGGAGCGGGGGCATGAGACCCAGTACTTC
TRBV4-1	TRBD2	.	TRBJ2-5	CASSQLTSATGETQYF	TGCGCCAGCAGCCAACTGACTAGCGCCACCGGGGAGACCCAGTACTTC
TRBV6-4	.	.	TRBJ2-6	CASSDTGGGGPSGANVLTF	TGTGCCAGCAGTGACACAGGAGGAGGGGGCCCCTCTGGGGCCAACGTCCTGACTTTC
TRBV10-3	.	.	TRBJ1-4	CASGGPTNEKLFF	TGTGCCTCGGGCGGGCCCACTAATGAAAAACTGTTTTTT
TRBV13	.	.	TRBJ2-5	CASRAAVEETQYF	TGTGCCAGCAGGGCCGCCGTCGAAGAGACCCAGTACTTC
TRBV29-1	TRBD1	.	TRBJ1-3	CSGTTGVGNTIYF	TGCAGCGGCACGACAGGGGTTGGAAACACCATATATTTT
TRBV5-1	TRBD1	.	TRBJ2-7	CASRPGQTLYEQYF	TGCGCCAGCAGACCGGGACAGACCCTCTACGAGCAGTACTTC